What follows describes a single TCR beta chain. Its antigen is unidentified. Clones were sequenced by immunoSEQ multiplex PCR, and TCRdb holds only the in-frame ones, with some missing. The sample has under 90,000 clones, just over 90% seen once. CD4+ T cells from unexposed donors were obtained before the COVID-19 pandemic (2011-2018). The ends were cut back, 3 bases at V and 8 bases at J, with 15 bases in the middle. CDR1 and CDR2 (germline): SGHRS, YFSETQ. There are 14 residues in the CDR3. The record originates from a study of CD4 T cells in relation to SARS-CoV-2 and coronaviruses. Whole-study results and caveats: The assay detects memory recall responses, not culture-primed primary responses. No donor gave both pre-pandemic and post-infection samples.

The TCR was taken from a human donor in good health. Sequenced: naive CD4+ T cells from PBMCs. Described subset: naive CD4+ T cells isolated by negative enrichment. V gene TRBV5-1 combines with J gene TRBJ2-1; possible D gene TRBD2, 7 bases. The CDR3, as DNA: TGCGCCAGCAGCTCTAGTCCGGGGGGCGATGAGCAGTTCTTC. Protein sequence: CASSSSPGGDEQFF.